These 2 T cell receptor beta chains originate from one sample sequenced in a study of T-cell memory formation after mild COVID-19. Via MiXCR, TCRdb re-called the 5' RACE reads, giving one row per CDR3 protein. The sample consists of hundreds of thousands of distinct CDR3 sequences, 20% to 25% of them appearing once. Sequenced input: PBMCs or a T cell subset sorted from them (not recorded which). Receptors were obtained from an adult woman who had mild COVID-19 (a few samples of this study predate the infection). Cell type and time point are not known.

V is TRBV20-1 and J is TRBJ2-1; 7 bases are a match to TRBD1. V lost 7 bases to trimming and J lost 4 bases; unmatched junction nucleotides: 13. This CDR3 region has 15 residues. Germline V gives CDR1 DFQATT, CDR2 SNEGSKA (reference sequence). The CDR3 DNA reads TGCAGTGTCCTGGGGCTTGACAGGGAATACAATGAGCAGTTCTTC. Amino acid sequence: CSVLGLDREYNEQFF.

The chain is built from TRBV7-2 and TRBJ2-7; 8 positions agree with TRBD1. The CDR3 is 14 amino acids. V lost 5 bases, J lost 7 bases, and 10 bases stayed unmatched. Germline lookup yields CDR1 SGHTA and CDR2 FQGNSA. In DNA form, the CDR3 reads TGTGCCAGCAGCCAGGGGCAGGGGGCGATGGAGCAGTACTTC. Translating it yields CASSQGQGAMEQYF.